This entry concerns a single TCR beta chain. Its antigen specificity is not known. This may stem from a read error, because a much larger clone lies one nucleotide away. Other DNA sequences within the sample encode an identical CDR3. This entry comes from a study of shared clonotypes between healthy human individuals (dated by TCRdb to the early 2020s). In terms of the full investigation: Two women and three men aged 18 to 49 years were included in the cohort. To estimate repertoire size and how much clonotypes are shared between individuals, the study performed deep sequencing of blood TCR repertoires from roughly five healthy adults. Per donor, leukapheresis produced somewhere between about 0.85 and 10 billion PBMCs. To increase sequencing depth and limit assay-specific biases, different laboratories used diverse techniques to prepare libraries and sequence TCR repertoires. Broad study findings and their caveats: Sampling was limited to blood, and TCR repertoires in tissue likely differ from TCR repertoires in blood. Pairwise subsampling led to the expectation that sequencing depth would affect the degree of clonotype sharing among donors. Because the study included a small number of donors, the genetic and exposure-history diversity represented was limited.

Taken from cysteine to phenylalanine, the CDR3 has 15 residues. The sequence is cut down to CDR3 DNA, 45 bases in frame from base 1. CDR1 and CDR2 are drawn from the germline V gene: SGHDT, YYEEEE. The donors were healthy, HIV-negative adults who had no recently reported acute infections or vaccinations. Every donor was a Caucasian adult residing in Nashville, Tennessee, USA. In the unsorted samples, roughly 90 million PBMCs were counted, and genomic DNA was extracted using the QIAamp DNA Blood Mini kit. After blood collection by leukapheresis, PBMCs were isolated using Ficoll-Histopaque density gradient centrifugation and then cryopreserved in the vapor phase of liquid nitrogen. Using the deep immunoSEQ assay, multiplex PCR amplified TCR CDR3 regions from genomic DNA. For each cell subset, the extracted genomic DNA was distributed evenly across all wells of several immunoSEQ 96-well plates, and each plate served as one replicate. For unsorted PBMC, each replicate PCR was loaded with approximately 300 ng genomic DNA, equivalent to 25,000 to 35,000 T cell genomes. Unsorted PBMC genomic DNA was sequenced across ten immunoSEQ deep assay plates. Purified libraries were quantified with a Qubit 3.0 fluorometer, sized on a Bioanalyzer 2100, and re-quantified with the KAPA Library Quantification kit. Every immunoSEQ 96-well plate was sequenced on a dedicated single-read 150-cycle Illumina NextSeq 550 flow cell. The paper's processing steps were these. The immunoSEQ output contained only junctional sequences without quality scores, so filtering could not match that applied to full-length reads. Sequences were annotated with PyIR, a Python wrapper for IgBLAST v1.9, and V/J genes and CDR3 were assigned using IMGT germline references. Reads were removed for weak V/J assignments (E-value above 1e-6), missing CDR3, stop codons, out-of-frame junctions, or ambiguous translated residues. V3J clonotypes were defined by identical inferred V gene, J gene, and CDR3 amino acid sequence. Percentage overlap between repertoires was calculated by dividing the number of shared unique clonotypes by the size of the smaller repertoire. RTK rarefaction, the Chao1 estimator, and Recon v2.1 estimates of unobserved clonotypes were used to assess repertoire richness. This is the immuneACCESS table as TCRdb keeps it, with only in-frame sequences that have V and J called. A part of the clones is gone; compared with another copy, unresolved V genes explain less than half, and the rest is unexplained. Clone size and V and J calls were adopted from that table, with D and trimming inferred from the DNA. The sample table holds over 400,000 clones, of which 81% were seen once. The biggest ten clones account for roughly 13% of the sample.

The sequence is built from TRBV5-6 and TRBJ2-3; the D gene assignment is perhaps TRBD1 or TRBD2, with each matching 5 bases. The receptor was derived from a woman aged 40 to 55 in good health. Some clones in this sample may be carry-over from other donors' samples. The sequenced sample consisted of PBMCs. The CDR3 region has the sequence CASSSGARYTDTQYF. The DNA sequence is TGTGCTAGCAGCTCCGGGGCCAGATACACAGATACGCAGTATTTT.